One T cell receptor (beta chain) is described in this entry. Researchers ran the assay at a deep level. Per the authors' pipeline: ImmunoSEQ output lacked quality scores and full-length reads, limiting matched filtering. Only in-frame clones appear in the TCRdb table, and some are missing; sequencing was by immunoSEQ multiplex PCR. V and J calls and clone size are copied from that table; D and trimming were computed from the DNA. The table records around 430,000 clones, more than 75% of them present only once. The data derive from a study of shared clonotypes between healthy human individuals. The germline V and J ends were trimmed by 6 bases and 6 bases, with 14 bases remaining between them. Per germline, CDR1 SNHLY and CDR2 FYNNEI. This CDR3 contains 13 residues.

The TCR comes from a woman aged 40 to 50 in good health. Some clones in this sample may be carry-over from other donors' samples. Source material: PBMCs. This chain connects TRBV2 to TRBJ1-2; no firm D call. In nucleotides, the CDR3 is TGTGCCAGCAGCCTGGGTCCCGGCAATGGCTACACCTTC. Amino acid sequence: CASSLGPGNGYTF. Filled out from reference TRBV2 and TRBJ1-2, the complete variable domain reads EPEVTQTPSHQVTQMGQEVILRCVPISNHLYFYWYRQILGQKVEFLVSFYNNEISEKSEIFDDQFSVERPDGSNFTLKIRSTKLEDSAMYFCASSLGPGNGYTFGSGTRLTVV.